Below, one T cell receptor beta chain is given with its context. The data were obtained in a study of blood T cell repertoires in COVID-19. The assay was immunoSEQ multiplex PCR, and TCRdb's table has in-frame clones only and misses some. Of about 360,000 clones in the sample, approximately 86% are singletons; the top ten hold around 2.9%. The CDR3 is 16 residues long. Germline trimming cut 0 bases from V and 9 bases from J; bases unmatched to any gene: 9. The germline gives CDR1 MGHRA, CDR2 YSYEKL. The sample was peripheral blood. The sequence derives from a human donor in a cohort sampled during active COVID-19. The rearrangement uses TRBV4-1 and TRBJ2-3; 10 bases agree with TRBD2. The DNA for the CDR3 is TGCGCCAGCAGCCAAGATCGCTCTAGCGGGAGTGAAACGCAGTATTTT. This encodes CASSQDRSSGSETQYF.